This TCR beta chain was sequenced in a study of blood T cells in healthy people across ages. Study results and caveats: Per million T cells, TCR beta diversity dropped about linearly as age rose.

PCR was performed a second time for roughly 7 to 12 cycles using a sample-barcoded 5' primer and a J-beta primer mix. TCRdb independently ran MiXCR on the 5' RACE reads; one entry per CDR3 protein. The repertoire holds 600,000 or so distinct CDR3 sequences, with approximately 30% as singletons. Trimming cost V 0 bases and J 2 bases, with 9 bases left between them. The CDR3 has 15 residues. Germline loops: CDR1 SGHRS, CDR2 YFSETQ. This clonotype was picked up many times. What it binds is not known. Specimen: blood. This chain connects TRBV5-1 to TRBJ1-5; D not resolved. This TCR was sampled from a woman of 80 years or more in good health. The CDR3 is CASSLGGVGNQPQHF. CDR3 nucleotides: TGCGCCAGCAGCTTGGGAGGTGTTGGCAATCAGCCCCAGCATTTT.